These T cell receptor beta chains were read from a single sample in a study of T cell responses to AZD1222 COVID-19 vaccine. The assay was immunoSEQ multiplex PCR, and TCRdb's table has in-frame clones only and misses some. This sample has fewer than 80,000 clones, with more than 70% found just once. This sample comprised peripheral blood, obtained 28 days after the second dose of the MenACWY control vaccine. The receptors were gathered from an adult who received the MenACWY meningococcal vaccine as a control. Both conserved end residues are part of each CDR3. The D gene is left open where the match is weak. For some rows the clone size is stated as once, few or many, or as a class when expanded; others skip it.

D gene: -
V gene: TRBV19
J gene: TRBJ1-5
clone size: -
CDR3 protein: CASSISGASGNQPQHF
CDR3 DNA: TGTGCCAGTAGTATTTCCGGGGCGTCGGGCAATCAGCCCCAGCATTTT

D gene: -
V gene: TRBV6-4
J gene: TRBJ2-3
clone size: -
CDR3 protein: CASSDLGRAGDTQYF
CDR3 DNA: TGTGCCAGCAGTGACTTGGGCAGGGCTGGAGATACGCAGTATTTT

D gene: TRBD1
V gene: TRBV3-1/TRBV3-2
J gene: TRBJ1-2
clone size: -
CDR3 protein: CVSSSTGTAFPGYTF
CDR3 DNA: TGTGTCAGCAGCTCCACCGGGACAGCTTTTCCTGGCTACACCTTC

D gene: -
V gene: TRBV21-1
J gene: TRBJ1-3
clone size: -
CDR3 protein: CASSTSRYFSGNTIYF
CDR3 DNA: TGTGCCAGCAGCACCTCTAGATACTTCTCTGGAAACACCATATATTTT

D gene: -
V gene: TRBV19
J gene: TRBJ2-1
clone size: -
CDR3 protein: CASSSRLAEGVYEQFF
CDR3 DNA: TGTGCCAGTAGTTCTAGACTAGCAGAGGGGGTCTATGAGCAGTTCTTC

D gene: -
V gene: TRBV7-8
J gene: TRBJ1-2
clone size: -
CDR3 protein: CASSSGNYGYTF
CDR3 DNA: TGTGCCAGCAGCTCCGGGAACTATGGCTACACCTTC

D gene: TRBD1
V gene: TRBV7-8
J gene: TRBJ2-7
clone size: once
CDR3 protein: CASSIGQVLSYEQYF
CDR3 DNA: TGTGCCAGCAGCATCGGACAGGTTCTCTCCTACGAGCAGTACTTC

D gene: -
V gene: TRBV19
J gene: TRBJ2-3
clone size: -
CDR3 protein: CASRAGTRQSTDTQYF
CDR3 DNA: TGTGCCAGTAGGGCCGGGACCCGACAATCCACAGATACGCAGTATTTT

D gene: TRBD1
V gene: TRBV7-2
J gene: TRBJ1-1
clone size: -
CDR3 protein: CASSFMTGGNTEAFF
CDR3 DNA: TGTGCCAGCAGCTTTATGACAGGGGGGAACACTGAAGCTTTCTTT

D gene: TRBD2
V gene: TRBV4-2
J gene: TRBJ2-1
clone size: -
CDR3 protein: CASSRTSGGASGEQFF
CDR3 DNA: TGTGCCAGCAGCCGAACTAGCGGGGGGGCCTCGGGTGAGCAGTTCTTC

D gene: -
V gene: TRBV6-5
J gene: TRBJ1-2
clone size: -
CDR3 protein: CASSSAAGPTYGYTF
CDR3 DNA: TGTGCCAGCAGTTCCGCGGCAGGGCCTACCTATGGCTACACCTTC

D gene: TRBD1
V gene: TRBV4-1
J gene: TRBJ2-3
clone size: -
CDR3 protein: CASSQGQGSPTDTQYF
CDR3 DNA: TGCGCCAGCAGCCAAGGACAGGGGAGCCCCACAGATACGCAGTATTTT

D gene: -
V gene: TRBV2
J gene: TRBJ2-7
clone size: -
CDR3 protein: CASSLHVTSYEQYF
CDR3 DNA: TGTGCCAGCTCCTTGCATGTCACTTCCTACGAGCAGTACTTC

D gene: -
V gene: TRBV7-9
J gene: TRBJ2-7
clone size: -
CDR3 protein: CASSQGTFSYEQYF
CDR3 DNA: TGTGCCAGCAGCCAGGGAACATTCTCCTACGAGCAGTACTTC

D gene: -
V gene: TRBV30
J gene: TRBJ1-1
clone size: -
CDR3 protein: CAWTEGLTEAFF
CDR3 DNA: TGTGCCTGGACTGAGGGATTAACTGAAGCTTTCTTT

D gene: -
V gene: TRBV28
J gene: TRBJ1-5
clone size: -
CDR3 protein: CASSSDSLNQPQHF
CDR3 DNA: TGTGCCAGCAGCTCAGACAGTCTCAATCAGCCCCAGCATTTT

D gene: TRBD2
V gene: TRBV9
J gene: TRBJ2-6
clone size: -
CDR3 protein: CASSGSGMPSGANVLTF
CDR3 DNA: TGTGCCAGCAGCGGTAGCGGGATGCCCTCTGGGGCCAACGTCCTGACTTTC

D gene: -
V gene: TRBV6-2/TRBV6-3
J gene: TRBJ1-4
clone size: -
CDR3 protein: CASSYVSGGANEKLFF
CDR3 DNA: TGTGCCAGCAGTTACGTGTCGGGCGGCGCTAATGAAAAACTGTTTTTT

D gene: -
V gene: TRBV6-4
J gene: TRBJ2-1
clone size: -
CDR3 protein: CASSADGYNEQFF
CDR3 DNA: TGTGCCAGCAGTGCGGACGGCTACAATGAGCAGTTCTTC

D gene: TRBD1
V gene: TRBV5-5
J gene: TRBJ2-1
clone size: -
CDR3 protein: CASGDRGTYNEQFF
CDR3 DNA: TGTGCCAGCGGGGACAGGGGGACATACAATGAGCAGTTCTTC

D gene: TRBD2
V gene: TRBV19
J gene: TRBJ2-2
clone size: -
CDR3 protein: CATQGRSGGADTGELFF
CDR3 DNA: TGTGCCACCCAGGGGCGTAGCGGGGGGGCCGATACCGGGGAGCTGTTTTTT

D gene: -
V gene: TRBV3-1/TRBV3-2
J gene: TRBJ2-5
clone size: -
CDR3 protein: CASSVNPLRPETQYF
CDR3 DNA: TGTGCCAGCAGCGTGAACCCGTTACGACCAGAGACCCAGTACTTC

D gene: TRBD1
V gene: TRBV19
J gene: TRBJ1-2
clone size: -
CDR3 protein: CASSPLRQGGGYTF
CDR3 DNA: TGTGCCAGTAGTCCCCTAAGACAGGGGGGTGGCTACACCTTC

D gene: TRBD1
V gene: TRBV3-1/TRBV3-2
J gene: TRBJ1-2
clone size: -
CDR3 protein: CASSQEGAQGGYTF
CDR3 DNA: TGTGCCAGCAGCCAAGAAGGCGCACAGGGGGGCTACACCTTC

D gene: TRBD2
V gene: TRBV7-2
J gene: TRBJ2-5
clone size: few
CDR3 protein: CASSLTGGQETQYF
CDR3 DNA: TGTGCCAGCAGCTTAACGGGGGGGCAGGAGACCCAGTACTTC